These T cell receptor beta chains were read from a single sample in a study of beta chain features in type 1 diabetes. Measured with immunoSEQ multiplex PCR; TCRdb has only the in-frame clones, and not every one. The repertoire includes a few hundred thousand clones, over 25% of them detected once, and almost 0.065% sits in the top ten. Sequencing used naive CD4+ T cells from blood. The receptor set was obtained from a man aged 18 to 29 in good health. The CDR3 runs from the conserved cysteine through the conserved F or W. The size entry is marked missing in some rows and otherwise reads once, few, many or a size class.

V	size	J	CDR3
TRBV15	-	TRBJ2-7	CATSRGGLAGAYEQYF
TRBV2	-	TRBJ2-7	CASRNAGTNYEQYF
TRBV29-1	-	TRBJ1-1	CSVAEGPGDTEAFF
TRBV5-1	-	TRBJ2-4	CASSLSGLEAKNIQYF
TRBV7-9	-	TRBJ2-1	CASSLAGPYNEQFF
TRBV25-1	few	TRBJ2-1	CASSEPSAPDEQFF
TRBV5-1	-	TRBJ2-7	CASALGQPLDEQYF
TRBV5-1	-	TRBJ1-2	CASSWTGGDGYGYTF
TRBV7-2	-	TRBJ2-1	CASSDRGLAGGNEQFF
TRBV4-2	-	TRBJ2-7	CASSQPGTPYEQYF
TRBV5-6	-	TRBJ2-4	CASSVKGAKNIQYF